This T cell receptor (beta chain) was found in a study of cytomegalovirus exposure and HLA in healthy donors. Regarding the study as a whole: Common viral pathogens were later found to be apparently linked to several of the most significant clusters. Most subjects' HLA-A and HLA-B alleles were reportedly predicted from TCR beta sequences. Later genetic work tied a missense DCLRE1C variant to beta-chain V and J trimming. Later work found most CMV-associated TCR beta chains apparently HLA-restricted.

In germline, CDR1 is SNHLY, CDR2 FYNNEI. This CDR3 has 18 residues. Unmatched junction bases numbered 15, after V lost 8 bases and J lost 3 bases. This clone was recorded a few times. The antigen remains undetermined. Primers included in the PCR were 60 Vbeta and 13 Jbeta primers. Only in-frame clones appear in the TCRdb table, and some are missing; sequencing was by immunoSEQ multiplex PCR. The sample has roughly 100,000 clones; 76% are singletons. Sequenced input: PBMCs. This TCR was sampled from a woman younger than 35 in good health and CMV-seropositive. The chain carries TRBV2 and TRBJ2-7; the match to TRBD2 covers 14 bases. The CDR3 loop reads CASDGSGTSGSRVYEQYF. Written as DNA, the CDR3 is TGTGCCAGCGACGGATCCGGGACTAGCGGGAGTCGCGTCTACGAGCAGTACTTC.